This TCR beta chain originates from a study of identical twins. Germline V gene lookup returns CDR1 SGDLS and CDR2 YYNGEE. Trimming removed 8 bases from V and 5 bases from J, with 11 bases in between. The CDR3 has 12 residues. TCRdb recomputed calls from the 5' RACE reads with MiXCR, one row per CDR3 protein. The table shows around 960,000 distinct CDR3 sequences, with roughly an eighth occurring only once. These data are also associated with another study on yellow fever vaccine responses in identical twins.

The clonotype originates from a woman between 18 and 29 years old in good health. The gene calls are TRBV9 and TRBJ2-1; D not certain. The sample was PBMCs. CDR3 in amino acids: CASGIAHNEQFF. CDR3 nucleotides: TGTGCCAGTGGCATAGCTCACAATGAGCAGTTCTTC.